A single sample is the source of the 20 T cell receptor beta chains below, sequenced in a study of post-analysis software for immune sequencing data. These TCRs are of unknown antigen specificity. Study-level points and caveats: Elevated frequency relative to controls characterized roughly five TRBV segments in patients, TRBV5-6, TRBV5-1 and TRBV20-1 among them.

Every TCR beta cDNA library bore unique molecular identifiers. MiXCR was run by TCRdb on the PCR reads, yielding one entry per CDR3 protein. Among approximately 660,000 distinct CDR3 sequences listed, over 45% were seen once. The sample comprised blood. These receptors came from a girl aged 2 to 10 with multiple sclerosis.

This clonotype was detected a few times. CDR3 in amino acids: CASSRRMAGGPSEQFF. Here the CDR3 DNA reads TGTGCCAGCTCCCGGCGAATGGCGGGAGGGCCCAGTGAGCAGTTCTTC. The chain recombines TRBV18 with TRBJ2-1; TRBD2 matches at 9 bases. Losses at the gene ends were 6 bases for V and 9 bases for J; bases not matched to a gene: 15. The CDR3 length is 16 residues. Germline values: CDR1 KGHSH, CDR2 LQKENI.

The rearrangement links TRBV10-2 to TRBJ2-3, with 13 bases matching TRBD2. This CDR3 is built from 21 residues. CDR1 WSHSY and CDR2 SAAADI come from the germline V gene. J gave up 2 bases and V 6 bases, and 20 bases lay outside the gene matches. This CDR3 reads CASSAPTGTSGVKEYTDTQYF. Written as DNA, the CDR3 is TGCGCCAGCAGCGCCCCAACCGGGACTAGCGGGGTAAAAGAATACACAGATACGCAGTATTTT.

CDR3: CASSVDPAGGRKETQYF. As DNA, the CDR3 is TGTGCCAGCAGCGTAGACCCAGCGGGGGGGCGGAAAGAGACCCAGTACTTC. The chain employs TRBV9 and TRBJ2-5; 10 nucleotides agree with TRBD2. Germline V gene lookup returns CDR1 SGDLS and CDR2 YYNGEE. V shed 0 bases, J shed 3 bases, and the junction held 8 bases outside the gene matches. This CDR3 region has 17 residues.

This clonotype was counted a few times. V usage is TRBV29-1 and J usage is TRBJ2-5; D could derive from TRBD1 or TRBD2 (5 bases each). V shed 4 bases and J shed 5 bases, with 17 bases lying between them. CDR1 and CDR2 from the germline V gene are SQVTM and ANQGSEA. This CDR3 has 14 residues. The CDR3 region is CSVVVAGRRETQYF. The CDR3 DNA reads TGCAGCGTTGTGGTGGCAGGGAGAAGGGAGACCCAGTACTTC.

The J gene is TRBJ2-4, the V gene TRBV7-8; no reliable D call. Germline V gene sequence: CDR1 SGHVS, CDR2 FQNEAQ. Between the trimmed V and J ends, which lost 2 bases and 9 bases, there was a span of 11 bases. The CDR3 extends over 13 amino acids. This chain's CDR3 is CASSLSKTSIQYF. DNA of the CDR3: TGTGCCAGCAGCTTATCGAAGACAAGCATTCAGTACTTC.

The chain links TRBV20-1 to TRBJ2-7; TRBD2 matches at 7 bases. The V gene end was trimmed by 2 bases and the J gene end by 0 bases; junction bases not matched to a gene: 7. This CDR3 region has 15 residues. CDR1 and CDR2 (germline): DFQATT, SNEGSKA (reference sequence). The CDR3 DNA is TGCAGTGCTAGAATTTTTGGCGGGAGCTCCTACGAGCAGTACTTC. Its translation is CSARIFGGSSYEQYF.

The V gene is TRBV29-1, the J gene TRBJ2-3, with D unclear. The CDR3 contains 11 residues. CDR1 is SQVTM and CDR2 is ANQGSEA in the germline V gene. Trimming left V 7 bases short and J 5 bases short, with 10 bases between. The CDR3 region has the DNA TGCAGCGGCGGTGGTGTAGATACGCAGTATTTT. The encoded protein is CSGGGVDTQYF.

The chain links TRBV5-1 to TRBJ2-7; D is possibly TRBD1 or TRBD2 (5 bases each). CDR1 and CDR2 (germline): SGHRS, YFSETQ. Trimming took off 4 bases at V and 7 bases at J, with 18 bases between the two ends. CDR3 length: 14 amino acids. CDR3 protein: CASSRVPGPGEQYF. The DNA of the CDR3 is TGCGCCAGCAGCCGGGTTCCGGGGCCGGGGGAGCAGTACTTC.

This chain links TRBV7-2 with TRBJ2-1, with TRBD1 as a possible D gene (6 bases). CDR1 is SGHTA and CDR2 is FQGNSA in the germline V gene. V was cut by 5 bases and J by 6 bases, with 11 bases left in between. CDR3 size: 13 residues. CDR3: CASSPFRGNEQFF. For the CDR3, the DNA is TGTGCCAGCAGCCCATTCAGGGGCAATGAGCAGTTCTTC.

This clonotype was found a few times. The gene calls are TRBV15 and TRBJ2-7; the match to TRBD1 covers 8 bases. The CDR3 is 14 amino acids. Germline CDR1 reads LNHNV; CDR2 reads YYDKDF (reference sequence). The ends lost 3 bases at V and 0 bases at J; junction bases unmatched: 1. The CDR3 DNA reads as TGTGCCACCAGCAGTGGACAGGGCTCCTACGAGCAGTACTTC. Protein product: CATSSGQGSYEQYF.

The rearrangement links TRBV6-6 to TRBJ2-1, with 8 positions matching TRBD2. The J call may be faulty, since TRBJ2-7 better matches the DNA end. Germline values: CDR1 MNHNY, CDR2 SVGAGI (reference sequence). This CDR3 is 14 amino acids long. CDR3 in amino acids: CASRPGLGTYEQYF. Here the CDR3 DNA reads TGTGCCAGCAGGCCGGGACTAGGGACCTACGAGCAGTACTTC.

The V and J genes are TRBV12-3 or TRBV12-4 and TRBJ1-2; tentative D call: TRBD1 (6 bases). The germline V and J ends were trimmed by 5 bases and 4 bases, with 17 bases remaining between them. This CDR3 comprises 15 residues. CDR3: CASSKQAGGIYGYTF. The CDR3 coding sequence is TGTGCCAGCAGTAAGCAAGCGGGGGGCATCTATGGCTACACCTTC.

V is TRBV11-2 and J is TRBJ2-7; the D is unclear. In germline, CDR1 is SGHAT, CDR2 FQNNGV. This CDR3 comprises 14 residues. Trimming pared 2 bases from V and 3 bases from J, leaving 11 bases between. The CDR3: CASSLSNSGYEQYF. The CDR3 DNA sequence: TGTGCCAGCAGCTTAAGCAATTCCGGCTACGAGCAGTACTTC. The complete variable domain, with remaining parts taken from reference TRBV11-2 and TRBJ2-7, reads EAGVAQSPRYKIIEKRQSVAFWCNPISGHATLYWYQQILGQGPKLLIQFQNNGVVDDSQLPKDRFSAERLKGVDSTLKIQPAKLEDSAVYLCASSLSNSGYEQYFGPGTRLTVT.

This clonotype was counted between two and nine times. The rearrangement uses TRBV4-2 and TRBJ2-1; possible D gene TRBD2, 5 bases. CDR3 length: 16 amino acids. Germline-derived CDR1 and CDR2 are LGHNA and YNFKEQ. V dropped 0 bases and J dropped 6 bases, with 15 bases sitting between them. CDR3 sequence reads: CASSQEIVASPNEQFF. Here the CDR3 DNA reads TGTGCCAGCAGCCAAGAGATCGTGGCTAGCCCCAATGAGCAGTTCTTC.

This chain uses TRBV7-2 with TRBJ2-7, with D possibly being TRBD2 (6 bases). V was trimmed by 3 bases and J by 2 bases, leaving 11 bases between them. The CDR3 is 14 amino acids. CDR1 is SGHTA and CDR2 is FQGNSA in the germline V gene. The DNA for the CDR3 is TGTGCCAGCAGCTTTTACGGGAGTCCCTACGAGCAGTACTTC. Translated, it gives CASSFYGSPYEQYF.

Here the CDR3 reads CAWSGGIITPNSPLHF. The CDR3 DNA reads as TGTGCCTGGAGTGGGGGGATAATCACTCCTAATTCACCCCTCCACTTT. The rearrangement links TRBV30 to TRBJ1-6; D is possibly TRBD1 (5 bases). The V gene lost 1 base and the J gene lost 6 bases, with 16 bases spanning the gap. Germline CDR1 GTSNPN, CDR2 SVGIG (reference sequence). This CDR3 comprises 16 residues.

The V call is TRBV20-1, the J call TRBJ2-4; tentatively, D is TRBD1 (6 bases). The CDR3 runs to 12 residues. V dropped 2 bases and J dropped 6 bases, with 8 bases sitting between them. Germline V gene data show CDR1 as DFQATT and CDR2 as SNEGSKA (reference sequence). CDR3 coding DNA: TGCAGTGCTAGACAGGGGATAAACATTCAGTACTTC. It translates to CSARQGINIQYF.

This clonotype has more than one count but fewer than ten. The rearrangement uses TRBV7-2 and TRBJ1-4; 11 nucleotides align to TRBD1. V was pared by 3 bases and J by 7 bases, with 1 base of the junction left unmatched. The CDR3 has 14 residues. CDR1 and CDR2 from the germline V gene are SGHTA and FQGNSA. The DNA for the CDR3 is TGTGCCAGCAGCTTGGACAGGGGGCGTGAAAAACTGTTTTTT. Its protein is CASSLDRGREKLFF.

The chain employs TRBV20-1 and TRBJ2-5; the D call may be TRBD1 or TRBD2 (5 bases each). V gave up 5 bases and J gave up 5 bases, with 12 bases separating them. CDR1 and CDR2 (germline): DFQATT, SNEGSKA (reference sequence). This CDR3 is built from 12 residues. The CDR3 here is CSAPRWGETQYF. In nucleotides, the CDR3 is TGCAGTGCTCCCCGGTGGGGGGAGACCCAGTACTTC.

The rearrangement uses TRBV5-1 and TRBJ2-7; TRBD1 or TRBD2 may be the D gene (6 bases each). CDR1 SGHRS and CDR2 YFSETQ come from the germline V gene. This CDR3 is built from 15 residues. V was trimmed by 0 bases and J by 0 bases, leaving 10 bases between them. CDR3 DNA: TGCGCCAGCAGCTTGGCTCGGGGGCCCTCCTACGAGCAGTACTTC. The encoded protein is CASSLARGPSYEQYF.